The entry below gives a single T cell receptor beta chain sequence along with its context. The antigen remains unidentified. Clones were sequenced by immunoSEQ multiplex PCR, and TCRdb holds only the in-frame ones, with some missing. The sample has more than 150,000 clones; about four fifths are singletons. The CDR3 length is 15 residues. Germline trimming cut 3 bases from V and 3 bases from J; bases unmatched to any gene: 6. Germline V gene data show CDR1 as MNHEY and CDR2 as SMNVEV (reference sequence). The sample belongs to a study of cytomegalovirus exposure and HLA in healthy donors. Overall study: A subsequent analysis stated that the 120 validation repertoires were run on the same platform as the approximately 610 first-cohort repertoires. Findings and limits, study-wide: Cytomegalovirus-associated TCR beta chains were listed, numbering 150 to 200. In vitro, a few CMV-associated chains proved specific for CMV antigens. Subsequent analysis of the 95 to 150 validation repertoires found a tendency for first-cohort TCR clusters to co-occur.

This chain connects TRBV27 to TRBJ2-7; 9 bases match TRBD2. The origin of this receptor is a man aged 18 to 30 in good health and CMV-seropositive. Sequenced: PBMCs. The CDR3 protein is CASSFSASGIYEQYF. For the CDR3, the DNA is TGTGCCAGCAGTTTTTCGGCTAGCGGGATCTACGAGCAGTACTTC.